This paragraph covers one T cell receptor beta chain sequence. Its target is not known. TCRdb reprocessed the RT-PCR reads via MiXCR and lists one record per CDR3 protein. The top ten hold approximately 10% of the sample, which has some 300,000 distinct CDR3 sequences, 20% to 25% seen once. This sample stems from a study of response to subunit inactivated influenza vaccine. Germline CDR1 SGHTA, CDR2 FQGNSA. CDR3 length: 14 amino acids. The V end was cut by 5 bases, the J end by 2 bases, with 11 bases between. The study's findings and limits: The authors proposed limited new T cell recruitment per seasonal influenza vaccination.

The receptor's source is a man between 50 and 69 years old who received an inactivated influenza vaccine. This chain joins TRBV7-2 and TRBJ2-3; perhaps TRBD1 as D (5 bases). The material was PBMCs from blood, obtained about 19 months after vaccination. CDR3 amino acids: CASSPWGPTDTQYF. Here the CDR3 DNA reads TGTGCCAGCAGCCCTTGGGGCCCCACAGATACGCAGTATTTT.